This section outlines one T cell receptor (beta chain) sequence together with its context. Its antigen is as yet unknown. This specimen belongs to a study of T cell responses to AZD1222 COVID-19 vaccine. Study background: Whether given at about 4 or about 12 weeks, second doses were pooled.

The data were produced by immunoSEQ multiplex PCR, yet TCRdb's version contains in-frame clones alone and is incomplete. The sample consists of 85,000 to 95,000 clones, almost 90% of them appearing once. Study-wide results and limits: CD4 TCRs associated with vaccination spanned spike, dominating at 160-218 and 743-854. Females outnumbered males among donors, who were mostly white British; clonal diversity was possibly underestimated.

This CDR3 spans 15 amino acids. CDR1 is MNHEY and CDR2 is SVGEGT in the germline V gene. Trimming at V came to 7 bases and at J to 2 bases, leaving 7 bases not matched to a gene. Specimen: peripheral blood, collected on day 0 of AZD1222 vaccination. The rearrangement joins TRBV6-2 or TRBV6-3 to TRBJ2-7; the match to TRBD2 covers 11 bases. This TCR was sampled from an adult in good health. DNA for the CDR3: TGTGCCAGCAACCCGACTAGCGGGGATACCTACGAGCAGTACTTC. It codes for CASNPTSGDTYEQYF.